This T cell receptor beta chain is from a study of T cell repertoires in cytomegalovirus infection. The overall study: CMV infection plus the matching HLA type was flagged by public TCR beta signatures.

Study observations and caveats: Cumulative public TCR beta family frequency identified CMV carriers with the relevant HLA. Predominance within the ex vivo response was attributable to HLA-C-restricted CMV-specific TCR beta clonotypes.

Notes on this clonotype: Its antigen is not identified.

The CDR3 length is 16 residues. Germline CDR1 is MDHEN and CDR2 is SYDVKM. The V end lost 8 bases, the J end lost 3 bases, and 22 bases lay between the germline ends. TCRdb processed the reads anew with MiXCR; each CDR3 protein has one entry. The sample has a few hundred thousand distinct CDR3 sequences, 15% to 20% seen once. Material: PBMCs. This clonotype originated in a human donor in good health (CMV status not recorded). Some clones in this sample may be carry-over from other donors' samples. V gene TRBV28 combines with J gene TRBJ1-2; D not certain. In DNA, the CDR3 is TGTGCCAGCGTAACCCGGGTCAGTGTATCCGACTATGGCTACACCTTC. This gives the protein CASVTRVSVSDYGYTF.